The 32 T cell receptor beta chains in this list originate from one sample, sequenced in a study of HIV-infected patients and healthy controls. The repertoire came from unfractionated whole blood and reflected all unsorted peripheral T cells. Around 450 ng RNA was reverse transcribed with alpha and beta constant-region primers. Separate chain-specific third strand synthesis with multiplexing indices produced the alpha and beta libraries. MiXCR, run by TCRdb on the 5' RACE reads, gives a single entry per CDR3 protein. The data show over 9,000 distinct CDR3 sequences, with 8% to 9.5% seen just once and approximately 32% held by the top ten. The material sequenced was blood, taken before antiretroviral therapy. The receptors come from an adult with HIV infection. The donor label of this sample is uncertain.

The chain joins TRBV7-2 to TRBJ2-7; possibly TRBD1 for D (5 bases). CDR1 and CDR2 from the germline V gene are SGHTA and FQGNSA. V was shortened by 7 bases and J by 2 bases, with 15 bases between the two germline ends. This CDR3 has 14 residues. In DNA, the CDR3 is TGTGCCAGCACCCCCCTGGTAGGGGCCTACGAGCAGTACTTC. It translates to CASTPLVGAYEQYF.

This CDR3 reads CASSHPPRDRASTEAFF. The CDR3 DNA sequence: TGTGCCAGCAGCCACCCCCCTCGGGACAGGGCTTCCACTGAAGCTTTCTTT. The rearrangement uses TRBV3-1 and TRBJ1-1; 9 nucleotides agree with TRBD1. The CDR3 length is 17 residues. Germline V gives CDR1 LGHDT, CDR2 YNNKEL (reference sequence). After removal of 3 bases from V and 4 bases from J, the junction contained 12 bases not matched to a gene. The complete variable domain, with remaining parts taken from reference TRBV3-1 and TRBJ1-1, reads DTAVSQTPKYLVTQMGNDKSIKCEQNLGHDTMYWYKQDSKKFLKIMFSYNNKELIINETVPNRFSPKSPDKAHLNLHINSLELGDSAVYFCASSHPPRDRASTEAFFGQGTRLTVV.

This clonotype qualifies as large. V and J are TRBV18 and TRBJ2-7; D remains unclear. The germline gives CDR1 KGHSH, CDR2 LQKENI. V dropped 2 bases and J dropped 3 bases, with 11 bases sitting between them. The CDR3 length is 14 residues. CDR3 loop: CASSPARVGYEQYF. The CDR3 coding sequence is TGTGCCAGCTCACCAGCCCGGGTCGGCTACGAGCAGTACTTC.

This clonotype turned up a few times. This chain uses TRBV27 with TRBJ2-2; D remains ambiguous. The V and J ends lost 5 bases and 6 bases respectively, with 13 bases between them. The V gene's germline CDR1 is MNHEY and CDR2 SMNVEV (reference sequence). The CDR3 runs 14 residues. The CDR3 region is CASSPRHGPGELFF. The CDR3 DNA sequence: TGTGCCAGCAGTCCACGCCATGGTCCCGGGGAGCTGTTTTTT.

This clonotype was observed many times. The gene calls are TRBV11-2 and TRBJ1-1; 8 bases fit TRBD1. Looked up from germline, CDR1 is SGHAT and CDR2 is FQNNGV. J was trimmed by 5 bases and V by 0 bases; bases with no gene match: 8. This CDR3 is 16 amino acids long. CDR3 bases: TGTGCCAGCAGCTTAGATACAGGGGGTTGGGGAACTGAAGCTTTCTTT. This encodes CASSLDTGGWGTEAFF.

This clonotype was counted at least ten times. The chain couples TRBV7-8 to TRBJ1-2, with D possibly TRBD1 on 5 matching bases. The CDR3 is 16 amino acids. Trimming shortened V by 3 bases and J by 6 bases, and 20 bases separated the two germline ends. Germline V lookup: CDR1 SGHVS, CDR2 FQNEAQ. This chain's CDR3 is CASSFGPSGRADGYTF. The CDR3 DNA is TGTGCCAGCAGCTTCGGCCCGTCGGGCAGGGCGGATGGCTACACCTTC. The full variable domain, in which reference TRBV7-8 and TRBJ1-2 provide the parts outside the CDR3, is GAGVSQSPRYKVAKRGQDVALRCDPISGHVSLFWYQQALGQGPEFLTYFQNEAQLDKSGLPSDRFFAERPEGSVSTLKIQRTQQEDSAVYLCASSFGPSGRADGYTFGSGTRLTVV.

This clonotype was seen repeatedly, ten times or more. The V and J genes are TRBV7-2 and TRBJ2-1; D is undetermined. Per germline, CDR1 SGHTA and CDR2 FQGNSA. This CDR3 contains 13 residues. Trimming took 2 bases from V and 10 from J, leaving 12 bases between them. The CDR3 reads CASSLFPGREQFF. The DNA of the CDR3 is TGTGCCAGCAGCTTATTTCCTGGCAGAGAGCAGTTCTTC.

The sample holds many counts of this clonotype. The CDR3 reads CASSRGTPYNEQFF. The CDR3 DNA is TGCGCCAGCAGCCGCGGGACACCTTACAATGAGCAGTTCTTC. V and J are TRBV4-1 and TRBJ2-1; D possibly matches TRBD1 or TRBD2 (6 bases each). The germline V gene has CDR1 MGHRA and CDR2 YSYEKL. The CDR3 has 14 amino acids. V gave up 4 bases and J gave up 4 bases, with 11 bases separating them.

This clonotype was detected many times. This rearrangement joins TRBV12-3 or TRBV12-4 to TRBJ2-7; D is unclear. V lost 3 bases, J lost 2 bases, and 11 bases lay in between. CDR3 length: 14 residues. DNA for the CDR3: TGTGCCAGCAGTTTTGCAGGAATAACCTACGAGCAGTACTTC. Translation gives CASSFAGITYEQYF.

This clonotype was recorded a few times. The CDR3 coding sequence is TGTGCCAGCAGTTACTCGAGGGGGGCTGAAGCTTTCTTT. It encodes CASSYSRGAEAFF. This sequence joins TRBV6-6 and TRBJ1-1, with D maybe TRBD1 (6 bases). The CDR3 runs to 13 residues. Germline loops: CDR1 MNHNY, CDR2 SVGAGI (reference sequence). With 0 bases removed from V and 6 bases from J, the gap between germline ends came to 8 bases.

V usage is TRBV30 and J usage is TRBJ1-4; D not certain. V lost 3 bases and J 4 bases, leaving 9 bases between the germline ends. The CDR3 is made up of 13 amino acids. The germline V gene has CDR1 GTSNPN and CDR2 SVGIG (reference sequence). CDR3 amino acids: CAWSRTVNEKLFF. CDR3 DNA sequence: TGTGCCTGGAGCCGGACGGTTAATGAAAAACTGTTTTTT.

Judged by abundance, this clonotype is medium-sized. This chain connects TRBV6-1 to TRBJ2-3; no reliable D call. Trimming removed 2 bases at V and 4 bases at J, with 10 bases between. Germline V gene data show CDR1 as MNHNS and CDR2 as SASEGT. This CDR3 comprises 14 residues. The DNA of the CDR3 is TGTGCCAGCAGTGAACCGACAAGGGCAGATACGCAGTATTTT. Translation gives CASSEPTRADTQYF.

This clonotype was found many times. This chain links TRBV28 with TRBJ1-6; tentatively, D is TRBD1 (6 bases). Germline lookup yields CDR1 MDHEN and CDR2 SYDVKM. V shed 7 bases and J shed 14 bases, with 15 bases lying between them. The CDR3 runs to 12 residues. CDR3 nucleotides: TGTGCCAGCAATACAGGGTGGGGATCCCTCCACTTT. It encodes CASNTGWGSLHF. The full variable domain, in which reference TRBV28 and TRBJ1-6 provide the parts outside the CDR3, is DVKVTQSSRYLVKRTGEKVFLECVQDMDHENMFWYRQDPGLGLRLIYFSYDVKMKEKGDIPEGYSVSREKKERFSLILESASTNQTSMYLCASNTGWGSLHFGNGTRLTVT.

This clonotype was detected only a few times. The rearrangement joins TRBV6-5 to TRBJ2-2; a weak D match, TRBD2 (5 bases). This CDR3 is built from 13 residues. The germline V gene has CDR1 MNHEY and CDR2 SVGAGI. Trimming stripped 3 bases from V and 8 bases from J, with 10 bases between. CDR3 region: CASSYGRGGELFF. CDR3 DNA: TGTGCCAGCAGTTATGGGAGAGGGGGGGAGCTGTTTTTT.

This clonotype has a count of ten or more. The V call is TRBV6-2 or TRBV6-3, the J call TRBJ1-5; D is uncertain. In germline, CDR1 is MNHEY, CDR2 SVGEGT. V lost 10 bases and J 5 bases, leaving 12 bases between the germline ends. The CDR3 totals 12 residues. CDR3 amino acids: CATSTVYQPQHF. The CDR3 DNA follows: TGTGCCACCTCGACGGTTTATCAGCCCCAGCATTTT.

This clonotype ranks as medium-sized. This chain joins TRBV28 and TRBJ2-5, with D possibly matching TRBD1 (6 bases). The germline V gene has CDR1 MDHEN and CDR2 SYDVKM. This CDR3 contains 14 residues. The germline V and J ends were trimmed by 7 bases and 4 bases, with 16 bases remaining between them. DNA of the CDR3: TGTGCCAGCAACCCAACAGGGTTGGGAGAGACCCAGTACTTC. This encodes CASNPTGLGETQYF.

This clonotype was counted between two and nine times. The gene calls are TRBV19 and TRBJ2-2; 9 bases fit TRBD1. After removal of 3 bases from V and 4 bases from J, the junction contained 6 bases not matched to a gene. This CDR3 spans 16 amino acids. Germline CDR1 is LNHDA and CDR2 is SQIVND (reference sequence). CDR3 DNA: TGTGCCAGTAGTATTCGGACAGGGGCGACCACCGGGGAGCTGTTTTTT. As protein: CASSIRTGATTGELFF.

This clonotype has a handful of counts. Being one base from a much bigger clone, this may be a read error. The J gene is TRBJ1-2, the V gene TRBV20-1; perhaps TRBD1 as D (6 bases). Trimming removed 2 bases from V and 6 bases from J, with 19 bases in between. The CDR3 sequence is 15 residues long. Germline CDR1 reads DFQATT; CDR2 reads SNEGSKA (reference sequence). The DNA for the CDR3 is TGCAGTGCTAGACCTCCCGGGGGCTGGAACGATGGCTACACCTTC. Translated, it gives CSARPPGGWNDGYTF.

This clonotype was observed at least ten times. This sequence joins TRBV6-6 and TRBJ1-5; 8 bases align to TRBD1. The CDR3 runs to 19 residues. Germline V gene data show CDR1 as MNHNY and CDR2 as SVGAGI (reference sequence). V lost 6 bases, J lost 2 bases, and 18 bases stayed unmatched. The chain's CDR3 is CASSRKAPPGGNGNQPQHF. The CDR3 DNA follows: TGTGCCAGCAGCCGAAAAGCCCCTCCAGGGGGCAATGGCAATCAGCCCCAGCATTTT.

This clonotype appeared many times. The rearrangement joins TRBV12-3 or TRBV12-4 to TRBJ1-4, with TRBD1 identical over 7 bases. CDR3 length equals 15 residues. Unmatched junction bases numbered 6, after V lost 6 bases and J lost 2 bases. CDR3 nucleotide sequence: TGTGCCAGCAGGTCAACAGGGGCCACTAATGAAAAACTGTTTTTT. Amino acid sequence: CASRSTGATNEKLFF.

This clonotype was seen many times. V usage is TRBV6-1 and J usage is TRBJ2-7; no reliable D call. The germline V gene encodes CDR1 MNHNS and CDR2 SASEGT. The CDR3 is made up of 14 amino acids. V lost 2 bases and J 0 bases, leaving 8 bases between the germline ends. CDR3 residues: CASSEFKVSYEQYF. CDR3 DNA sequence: TGTGCCAGCAGTGAATTTAAGGTCTCCTACGAGCAGTACTTC.

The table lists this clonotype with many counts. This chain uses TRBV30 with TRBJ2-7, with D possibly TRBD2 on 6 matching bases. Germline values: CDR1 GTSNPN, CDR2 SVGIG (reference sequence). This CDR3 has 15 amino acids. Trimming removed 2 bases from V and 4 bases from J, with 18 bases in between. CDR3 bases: TGTGCCTGGAGTCGAGGACTAACCGGGAATTACGAGCAGTACTTC. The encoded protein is CAWSRGLTGNYEQYF.

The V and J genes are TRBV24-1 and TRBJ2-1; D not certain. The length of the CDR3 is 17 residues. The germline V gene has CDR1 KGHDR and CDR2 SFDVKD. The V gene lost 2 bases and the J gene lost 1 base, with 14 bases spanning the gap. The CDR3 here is CATSDSKDPQSYNEQFF. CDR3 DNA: TGTGCCACCAGTGATTCTAAAGACCCACAATCCTACAATGAGCAGTTCTTC.

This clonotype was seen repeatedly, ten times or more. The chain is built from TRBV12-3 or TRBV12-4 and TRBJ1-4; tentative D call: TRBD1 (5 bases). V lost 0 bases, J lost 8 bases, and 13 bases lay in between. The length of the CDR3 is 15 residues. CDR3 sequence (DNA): TGTGCCAGCAGTTTAGCGTTAAGGGGCCGGGAAAAACTGTTTTTT. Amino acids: CASSLALRGREKLFF.

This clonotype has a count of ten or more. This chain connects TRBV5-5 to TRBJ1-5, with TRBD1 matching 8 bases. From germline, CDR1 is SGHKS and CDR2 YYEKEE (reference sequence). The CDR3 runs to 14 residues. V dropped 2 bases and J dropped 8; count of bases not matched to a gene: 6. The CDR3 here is CASSFSGGREPQHF. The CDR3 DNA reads TGTGCCAGCAGCTTTTCAGGGGGCCGGGAGCCCCAGCATTTT.

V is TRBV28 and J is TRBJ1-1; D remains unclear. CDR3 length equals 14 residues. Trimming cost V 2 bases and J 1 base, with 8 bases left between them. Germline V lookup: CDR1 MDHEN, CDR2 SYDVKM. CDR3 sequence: CASSLPTKNTEAFF. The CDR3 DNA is TGTGCCAGCAGTTTACCCACCAAGAACACTGAAGCTTTCTTT.

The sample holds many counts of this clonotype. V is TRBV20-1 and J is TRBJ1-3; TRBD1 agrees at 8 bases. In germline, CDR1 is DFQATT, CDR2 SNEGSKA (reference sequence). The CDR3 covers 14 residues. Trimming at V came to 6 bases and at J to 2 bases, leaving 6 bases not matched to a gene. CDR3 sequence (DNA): TGCAGTGCAGCTCCGACAGGGGCTGGAAACACCATATATTTT. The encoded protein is CSAAPTGAGNTIYF.

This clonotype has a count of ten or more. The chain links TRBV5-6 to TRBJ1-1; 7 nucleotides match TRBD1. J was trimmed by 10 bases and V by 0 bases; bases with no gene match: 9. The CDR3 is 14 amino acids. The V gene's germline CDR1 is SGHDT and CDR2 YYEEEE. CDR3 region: CASSLAWQGDGAFF. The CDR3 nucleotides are TGTGCCAGCAGCTTGGCATGGCAGGGGGATGGAGCTTTCTTT. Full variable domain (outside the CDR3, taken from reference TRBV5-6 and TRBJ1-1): DAGVTQSPTHLIKTRGQQVTLRCSPKSGHDTVSWYQQALGQGPQFIFQYYEEEERQRGNFPDRFSGHQFPNYSSELNVNALLLGDSALYLCASSLAWQGDGAFFGQGTRLTVV.

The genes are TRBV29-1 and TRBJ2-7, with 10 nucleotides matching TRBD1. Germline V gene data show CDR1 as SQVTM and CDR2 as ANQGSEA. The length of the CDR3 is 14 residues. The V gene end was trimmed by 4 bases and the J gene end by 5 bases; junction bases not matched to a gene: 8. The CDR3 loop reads CSVGSGTGVDEQYF. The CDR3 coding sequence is TGCAGCGTTGGCTCCGGGACAGGGGTTGACGAGCAGTACTTC.

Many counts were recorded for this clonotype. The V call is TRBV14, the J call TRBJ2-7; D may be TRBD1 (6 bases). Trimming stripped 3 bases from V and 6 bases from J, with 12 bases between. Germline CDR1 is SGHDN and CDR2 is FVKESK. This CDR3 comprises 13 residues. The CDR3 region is CASSQTGPLEQYF. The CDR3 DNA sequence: TGTGCCAGCAGCCAGACAGGCCCCCTCGAGCAGTACTTC.

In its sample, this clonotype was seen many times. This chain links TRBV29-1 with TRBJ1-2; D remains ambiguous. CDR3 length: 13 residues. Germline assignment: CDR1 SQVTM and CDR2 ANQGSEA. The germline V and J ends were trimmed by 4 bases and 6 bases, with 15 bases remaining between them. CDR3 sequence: CSVVETAIDGYTF. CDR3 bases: TGCAGCGTTGTAGAGACGGCGATAGATGGCTACACCTTC.

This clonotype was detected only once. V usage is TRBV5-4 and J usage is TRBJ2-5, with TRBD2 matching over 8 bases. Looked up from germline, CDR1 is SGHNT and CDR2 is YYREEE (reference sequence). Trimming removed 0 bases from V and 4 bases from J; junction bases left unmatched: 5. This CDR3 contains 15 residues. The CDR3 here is CASSLDPGGGETQYF. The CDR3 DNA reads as TGTGCCAGCAGCTTGGACCCGGGAGGGGGAGAGACCCAGTACTTC.